This is a list of T cell receptor beta chains from one sample in a study of blood T cell repertoires in COVID-19. Assay used: immunoSEQ multiplex PCR; TCRdb lists only in-frame clones, some missing. This sample has a few hundred thousand clones, with about 85% found just once. Input material: PBMCs or T cells enriched from blood (not recorded which). These receptors came from a woman younger than 45 who had recovered from COVID-19. The CDR3 runs from the conserved cysteine through the conserved F or W. Fields, in order: V gene, J gene, D gene, clone size, CDR3 length, CDR3 protein, CDR3 DNA. A D gene is named only where the DNA matches it firmly. Clone size, where shown, is once, few, many, or a class for clones that have expanded.

v_gene: TRBV9
j_gene: TRBJ1-4
d_gene: NA
abundance: NA
len: 16
CDR3aa: CASSVGPGGTNEKLFF
CDR3nt: TGTGCCAGCAGCGTGGGTCCGGGAGGAACTAATGAAAAACTGTTTTTT

v_gene: TRBV6-5
j_gene: TRBJ1-1
d_gene: TRBD1
abundance: NA
len: 14
CDR3aa: CASSSTTGTTAAFF
CDR3nt: TGTGCCAGCTCGTCCACGACAGGGACCACGGCAGCTTTCTTT

v_gene: TRBV5-1
j_gene: TRBJ2-1
d_gene: TRBD2
abundance: NA
len: 15
CDR3aa: CASSLVLAGTNEQFF
CDR3nt: TGCGCCAGCAGCTTGGTACTAGCGGGGACCAATGAGCAGTTCTTC

v_gene: TRBV6-1
j_gene: TRBJ2-1
d_gene: TRBD1
abundance: NA
len: 15
CDR3aa: CASSEGRGWFNEQFF
CDR3nt: TGTGCCAGCAGTGAGGGCAGGGGGTGGTTTAATGAGCAGTTCTTC

v_gene: TRBV7-2
j_gene: TRBJ1-2
d_gene: NA
abundance: once
len: 13
CDR3aa: CASSSRVGYGYTF
CDR3nt: TGTGCCAGCAGCTCGAGGGTGGGATATGGCTACACCTTC

v_gene: TRBV19
j_gene: TRBJ2-5
d_gene: TRBD1
abundance: NA
len: 14
CDR3aa: CASRQTGGKETQYF
CDR3nt: TGTGCCAGTAGGCAGACAGGGGGAAAAGAGACCCAGTACTTC

v_gene: TRBV2
j_gene: TRBJ1-3
d_gene: NA
abundance: NA
len: 15
CDR3aa: CASSEDRPSGNTIYF
CDR3nt: TGTGCCAGCAGTGAGGACAGACCCTCTGGAAACACCATATATTTT

v_gene: TRBV5-1
j_gene: TRBJ2-5
d_gene: TRBD2
abundance: NA
len: 17
CDR3aa: CASSTLAGGVILETQYF
CDR3nt: TGCGCCAGCAGCACTCTAGCGGGGGGAGTAATTTTGGAGACCCAGTACTTC

v_gene: TRBV5-4
j_gene: TRBJ1-1
d_gene: NA
abundance: NA
len: 12
CDR3aa: CASSGGDGEAFF
CDR3nt: TGTGCCAGCAGCGGGGGGGACGGTGAAGCTTTCTTT

v_gene: TRBV7-7
j_gene: TRBJ2-5
d_gene: TRBD1
abundance: NA
len: 15
CDR3aa: CASSLNRGRTETQYF
CDR3nt: TGTGCTAGCAGCCTGAACAGGGGGCGCACAGAGACCCAGTACTTC

v_gene: TRBV7-2
j_gene: TRBJ1-1
d_gene: NA
abundance: NA
len: 16
CDR3aa: CASSLGDAGWVTEAFF
CDR3nt: TGTGCCAGCAGCTTAGGGGATGCGGGGTGGGTCACTGAAGCTTTCTTT